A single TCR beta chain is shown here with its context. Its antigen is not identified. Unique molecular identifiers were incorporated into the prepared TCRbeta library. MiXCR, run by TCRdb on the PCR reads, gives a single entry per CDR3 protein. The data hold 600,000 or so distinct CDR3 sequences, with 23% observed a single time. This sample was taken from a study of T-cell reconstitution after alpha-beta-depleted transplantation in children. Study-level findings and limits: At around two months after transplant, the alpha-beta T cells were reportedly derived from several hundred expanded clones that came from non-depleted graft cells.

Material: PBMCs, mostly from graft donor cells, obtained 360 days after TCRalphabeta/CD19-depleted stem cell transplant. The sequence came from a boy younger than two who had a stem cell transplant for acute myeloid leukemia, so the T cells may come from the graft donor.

The CDR3 sequence is CASSLNPPHQPQHF. The CDR3 bases are TGTGCCAGCAGCTTGAACCCTCCCCATCAGCCCCAGCATTTT. V and J are TRBV7-9 and TRBJ1-5; D not resolved. Germline values: CDR1 SEHNR, CDR2 FQNEAQ (reference sequence). This CDR3 is 14 amino acids long. V was pared by 3 bases and J by 5 bases, with 11 bases between.